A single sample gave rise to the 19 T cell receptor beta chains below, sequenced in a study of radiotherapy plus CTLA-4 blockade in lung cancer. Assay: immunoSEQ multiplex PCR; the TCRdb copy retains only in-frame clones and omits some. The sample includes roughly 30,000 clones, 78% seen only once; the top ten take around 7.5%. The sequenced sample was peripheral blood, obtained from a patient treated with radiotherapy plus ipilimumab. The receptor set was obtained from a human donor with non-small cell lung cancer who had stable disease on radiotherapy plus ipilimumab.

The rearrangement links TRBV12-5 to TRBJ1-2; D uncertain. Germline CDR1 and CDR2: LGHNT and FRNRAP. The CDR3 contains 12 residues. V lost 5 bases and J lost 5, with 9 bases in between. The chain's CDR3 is CASGRTLYGYTF. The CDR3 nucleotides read TGTGCTAGTGGTCGGACTCTTTATGGCTACACCTTC.

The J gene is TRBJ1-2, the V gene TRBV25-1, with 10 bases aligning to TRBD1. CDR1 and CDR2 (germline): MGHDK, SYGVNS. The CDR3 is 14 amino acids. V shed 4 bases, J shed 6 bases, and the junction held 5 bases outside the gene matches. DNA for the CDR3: TGTGCCAGCAGTGGCCCGGGGACAGGGGATGGCTACACCTTC. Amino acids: CASSGPGTGDGYTF.

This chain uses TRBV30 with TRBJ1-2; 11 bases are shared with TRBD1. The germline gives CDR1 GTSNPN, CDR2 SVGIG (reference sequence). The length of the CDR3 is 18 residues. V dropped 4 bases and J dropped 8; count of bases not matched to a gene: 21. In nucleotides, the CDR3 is TGTGCCTGGAAGGCGGGAAGGCTGGGACAGGGGGGGGGCGGCGGCTACACCTTC. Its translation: CAWKAGRLGQGGGGGYTF.

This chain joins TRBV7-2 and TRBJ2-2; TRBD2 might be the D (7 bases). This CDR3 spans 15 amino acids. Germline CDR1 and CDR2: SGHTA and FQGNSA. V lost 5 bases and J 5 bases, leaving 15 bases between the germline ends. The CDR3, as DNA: TGTGCCAGCAGCCCCGGGGGGCTCGGTACCGGGGAGCTGTTTTTT. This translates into CASSPGGLGTGELFF.

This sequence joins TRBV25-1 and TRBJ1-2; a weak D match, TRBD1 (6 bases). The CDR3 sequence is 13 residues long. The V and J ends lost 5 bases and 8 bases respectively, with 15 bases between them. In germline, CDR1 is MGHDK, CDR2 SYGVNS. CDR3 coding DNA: TGTGCCAGCAGTATCGTAGGGGGGAGCGGCTACACCTTC. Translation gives CASSIVGGSGYTF.

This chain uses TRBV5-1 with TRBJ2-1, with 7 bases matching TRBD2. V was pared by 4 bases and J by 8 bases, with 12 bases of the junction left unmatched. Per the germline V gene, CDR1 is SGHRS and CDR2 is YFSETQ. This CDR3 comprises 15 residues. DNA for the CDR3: TGCGCCAGCAGCCTGGGGGGAGCGGGGAGATATGAGCAGTTCTTC. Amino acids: CASSLGGAGRYEQFF.

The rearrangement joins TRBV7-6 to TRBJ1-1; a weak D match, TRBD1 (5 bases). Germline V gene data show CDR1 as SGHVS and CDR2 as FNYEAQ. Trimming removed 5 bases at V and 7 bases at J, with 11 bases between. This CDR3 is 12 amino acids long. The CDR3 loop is CASSGDGVEAFF. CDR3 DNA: TGTGCCAGCAGCGGGGACGGGGTTGAAGCTTTCTTT. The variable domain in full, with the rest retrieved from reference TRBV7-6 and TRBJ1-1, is GAGVSQSPRYKVTKRGQDVALRCDPISGHVSLYWYRQALGQGPEFLTYFNYEAQQDKSGLPNDRFSAERPEGSISTLTIQRTEQRDSAMYRCASSGDGVEAFFGQGTRLTVV.

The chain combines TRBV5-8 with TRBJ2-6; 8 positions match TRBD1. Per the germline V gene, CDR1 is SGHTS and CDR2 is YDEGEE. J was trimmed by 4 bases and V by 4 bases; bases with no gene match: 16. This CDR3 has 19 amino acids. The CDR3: CASSPSGTGGLVGANVLTF. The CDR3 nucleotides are TGTGCCAGCAGCCCTTCCGGGACAGGCGGATTAGTGGGGGCCAACGTCCTGACTTTC.

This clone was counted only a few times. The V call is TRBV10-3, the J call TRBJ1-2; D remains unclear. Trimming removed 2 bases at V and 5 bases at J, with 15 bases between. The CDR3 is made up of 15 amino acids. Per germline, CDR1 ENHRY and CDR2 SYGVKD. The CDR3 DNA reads TGTGCCATCAGTGAGCGGAAGGGAGAGAGGTATGGCTACACCTTC. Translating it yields CAISERKGERYGYTF.

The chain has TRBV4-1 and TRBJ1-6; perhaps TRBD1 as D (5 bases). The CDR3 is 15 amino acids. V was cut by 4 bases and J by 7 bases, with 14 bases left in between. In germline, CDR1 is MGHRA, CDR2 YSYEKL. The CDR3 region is CASSLSGTANSPLHF. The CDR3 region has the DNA TGCGCCAGCAGCCTTTCCGGGACGGCAAATTCACCCCTCCACTTT.

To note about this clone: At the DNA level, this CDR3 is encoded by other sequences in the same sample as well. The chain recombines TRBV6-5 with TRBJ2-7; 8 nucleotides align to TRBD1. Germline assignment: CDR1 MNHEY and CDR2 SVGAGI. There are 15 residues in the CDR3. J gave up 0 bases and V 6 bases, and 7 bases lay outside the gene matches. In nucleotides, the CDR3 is TGTGCCAGCAGAGGCGACAGGGGTCGCTCCTACGAGCAGTACTTC. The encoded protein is CASRGDRGRSYEQYF.

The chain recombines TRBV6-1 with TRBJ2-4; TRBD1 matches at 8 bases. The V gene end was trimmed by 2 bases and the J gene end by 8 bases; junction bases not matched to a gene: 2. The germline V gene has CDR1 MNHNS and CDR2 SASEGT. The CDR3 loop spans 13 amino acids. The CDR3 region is CASSEHRGDIQYF. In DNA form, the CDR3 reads TGTGCCAGCAGTGAACACAGGGGGGACATTCAGTACTTC.

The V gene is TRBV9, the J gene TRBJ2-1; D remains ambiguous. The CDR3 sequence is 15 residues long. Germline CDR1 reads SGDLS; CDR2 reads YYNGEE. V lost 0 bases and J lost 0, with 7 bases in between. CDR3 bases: TGTGCCAGCAGCGTAGCCGTTAGCTCCTACAATGAGCAGTTCTTC. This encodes CASSVAVSSYNEQFF.

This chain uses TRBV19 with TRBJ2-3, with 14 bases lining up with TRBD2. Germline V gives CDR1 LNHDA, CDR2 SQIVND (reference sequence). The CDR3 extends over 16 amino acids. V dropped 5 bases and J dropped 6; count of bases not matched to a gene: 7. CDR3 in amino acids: CASSGTGLAGVDTQYF. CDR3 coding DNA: TGTGCCAGTAGTGGGACGGGACTAGCGGGGGTTGATACGCAGTATTTT. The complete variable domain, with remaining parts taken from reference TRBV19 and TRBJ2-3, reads DGGITQSPKYLFRKEGQNVTLSCEQNLNHDAMYWYRQDPGQGLRLIYYSQIVNDFQKGDIAEGYSVSREKKESFPLTVTSAQKNPTAFYLCASSGTGLAGVDTQYFGPGTRLTVL.

CDR3 amino acids: CASSPQGYNSPLHF. The CDR3 bases are TGTGCCAGCTCACCACAGGGGTATAATTCACCCCTCCACTTT. The chain couples TRBV18 to TRBJ1-6, with D perhaps matching TRBD1 (5 bases). This CDR3 has 14 residues. V was clipped by 1 base and J by 4 bases, with 5 bases between them. CDR1 and CDR2 from the germline V gene are KGHSH and LQKENI.

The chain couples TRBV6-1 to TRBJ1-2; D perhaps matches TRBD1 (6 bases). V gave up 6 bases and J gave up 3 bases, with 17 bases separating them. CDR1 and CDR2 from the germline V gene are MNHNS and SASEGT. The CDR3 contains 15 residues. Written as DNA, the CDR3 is TGTGCCAGCAGCCGAAGAATACAGGGTTACTATGGCTACACCTTC. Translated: CASSRRIQGYYGYTF.

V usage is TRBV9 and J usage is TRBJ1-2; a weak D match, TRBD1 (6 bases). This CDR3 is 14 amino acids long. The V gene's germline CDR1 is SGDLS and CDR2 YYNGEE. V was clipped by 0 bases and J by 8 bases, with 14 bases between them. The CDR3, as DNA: TGTGCCAGCAGCGTAGTTCCGGGGGCGCGGGGCTACACCTTC. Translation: CASSVVPGARGYTF.

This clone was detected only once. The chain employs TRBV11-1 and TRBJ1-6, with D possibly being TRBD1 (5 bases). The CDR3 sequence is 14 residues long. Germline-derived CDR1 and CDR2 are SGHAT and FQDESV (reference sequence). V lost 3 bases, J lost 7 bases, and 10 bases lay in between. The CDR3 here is CASSLIRGNSPLHF. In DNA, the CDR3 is TGTGCCAGCAGCTTGATTAGGGGAAATTCACCCCTCCACTTT.

The CDR3 region has the DNA TGTGCCAGCAGCTTAGGGCTAGCGGGGGGGACCTACGAGCAGTACTTC. Translation: CASSLGLAGGTYEQYF. V is TRBV11-2 and J is TRBJ2-7; 12 nucleotides line up with TRBD2. The V gene's germline CDR1 is SGHAT and CDR2 FQNNGV. The CDR3 has 16 residues. With 1 base clipped from V and 2 bases from J, the junction kept 3 bases outside the gene matches. Using reference TRBV11-2 and TRBJ2-7 for the parts outside the CDR3, the full variable domain is EAGVAQSPRYKIIEKRQSVAFWCNPISGHATLYWYQQILGQGPKLLIQFQNNGVVDDSQLPKDRFSAERLKGVDSTLKIQPAKLEDSAVYLCASSLGLAGGTYEQYFGPGTRLTVT.